This TCR beta chain was documented in a study of blood T cell repertoires in COVID-19. Across the whole study: Material from acute and convalescent COVID-19 was sourced from the United States, Italy and Spain. T cells, B-cell-depleted T cells, or PBMCs supplied cDNA or gDNA.

Original processing methods: Reference gene primer amplification yielded estimated nucleated cell counts. The table came from immunoSEQ multiplex PCR; TCRdb's copy has only in-frame clones and leaves some out. The V and J calls and the clone size are those of that table, but D and trimming were determined from the DNA. Among 95,000 or so clones listed, more than 80% were seen once. There are 15 residues in the CDR3. Germline CDR1 and CDR2: MNHNS and SASEGT. Deletions cut 0 bases from V and 0 bases from J, with 6 bases between. This TCR came from a human donor in a cohort sampled during active COVID-19. V is TRBV6-1 and J is TRBJ2-4, with a weak D call TRBD2 (5 bases). The material sequenced was peripheral blood. The DNA of the CDR3 is TGTGCCAGCAGTGAAGCTAGCGTAGCCAAAAACATTCAGTACTTC. Its protein product is CASSEASVAKNIQYF.